A selection of T cell receptor beta chains follows, all from one sample in a study of T cells after yellow fever vaccination. TCRdb reanalysed the 5' RACE reads using MiXCR and keeps one entry per CDR3 protein. The sample lists 450,000 to 600,000 distinct CDR3 sequences; roughly 17% were seen once. The sequenced sample was PBMCs, obtained about 5 days after the first yellow fever vaccination. Receptors were obtained from a man younger than 35 who received the YFV17D yellow fever vaccine. The CDR3 runs from the conserved cysteine through the conserved F or W. The D gene is left open where the match is weak. Size is omitted from some rows. Given values are once, few, many or a class for expanded clones.

NA	NA	TRBV5-4	TRBJ2-7	TGTGCCAGCAGATTTCGAGGGGGGGCTTTGGACGAGCAGTACTTC	CASRFRGGALDEQYF
NA	few	TRBV21-1	TRBJ1-2	TGTGCCAGCAGCAACCGGACGGCGGGCAACTATGGCTACACCTTC	CASSNRTAGNYGYTF
NA	NA	TRBV5-1	TRBJ1-1	TGCGCCAGCAGCGCCACGGACGGAGGGGCTGAAGCTTTCTTT	CASSATDGGAEAFF
TRBD1	few	TRBV7-2	TRBJ1-5	TGTGCCAGCAGCCGCTGGGGACAGGGGAATCAGCCCCAGCATTTT	CASSRWGQGNQPQHF
TRBD1	few	TRBV5-6	TRBJ1-2	TGTGCCAGCAGCTTGGCAGGGGGCGCCTGGTATGGCTACACCTTC	CASSLAGGAWYGYTF
TRBD2	few	TRBV20-1	TRBJ2-3	TGCAGTGCTCGGACTAGCGGGGATTACACAGATACGCAGTATTTT	CSARTSGDYTDTQYF
NA	NA	TRBV25-1	TRBJ1-4	TGTGCCAGCAGTGAATGGGGCCCCGACGTAGACGAAAAACTGTTTTTT	CASSEWGPDVDEKLFF
TRBD1	few	TRBV10-3	TRBJ1-2	TGTGCCATCAGTTCAGGGGGAGGCTACACCTTC	CAISSGGGYTF
NA	many	TRBV7-6	TRBJ2-2	TGTGCCAGCGGAGTTGGCCCCGGGGAGCTGTTTTTT	CASGVGPGELFF
NA	few	TRBV7-3	TRBJ2-2	TGTGCCAGCAGCTTACCCAGCATGGGGGAGCTGTTTTTT	CASSLPSMGELFF
TRBD1	NA	TRBV28	TRBJ1-3	TGTGCCAGCAGTCTCCCGGACAGGGGGCCCTCCATATATTTT	CASSLPDRGPSIYF
TRBD2	NA	TRBV14	TRBJ2-1	TGTGCCAGCAGCCTACGGACTAGCAGTGAGCAGTTCTTC	CASSLRTSSEQFF
NA	NA	TRBV7-2	TRBJ1-2	TGTGCCAGCAGCCCCGAGTGGGGTTATGGCTACACCTTC	CASSPEWGYGYTF
TRBD1	NA	TRBV5-1	TRBJ2-3	TGCGCCAGCAGCTTGGGGGACAGGGTGGGAGATACGCAGTATTTT	CASSLGDRVGDTQYF
NA	few	TRBV15	TRBJ1-5	TGTGCCACCAGTGCGACATATAGCAATCAGCCCCAGCATTTT	CATSATYSNQPQHF
TRBD1	few	TRBV29-1	TRBJ2-1	TGCAGCGTGGCAGACAGGGAGAGGATCGATGAGCAGTTCTTC	CSVADRERIDEQFF
TRBD1	NA	TRBV29-1	TRBJ2-1	TGCAGCGTTGGTTTGTTAGTGGGACAGACGTACAATGAGCAGTTCTTC	CSVGLLVGQTYNEQFF
TRBD1	NA	TRBV20-1	TRBJ2-2	TGCAGTGCTAGAAAGACGGACAGGGCGACGAACACCGGGGAGCTGTTTTTT	CSARKTDRATNTGELFF
TRBD2	few	TRBV5-4	TRBJ2-3	TGTGCCAGCAGCTGGGGGGGACTCGCCAGCACAGATACGCAGTATTTT	CASSWGGLASTDTQYF
NA	NA	TRBV9	TRBJ2-3	TGTGCCAGCAGCGTAGACCTCTCGTTAACAGATACGCAGTATTTT	CASSVDLSLTDTQYF
TRBD1	many	TRBV25-1	TRBJ2-5	TGTGCCAGTAGGACAGGGATGGAGACCCAGTACTTC	CASRTGMETQYF
NA	few	TRBV12-3/TRBV12-4	TRBJ2-3	TGTGCCAGCAGTCCCCCTGGGCGGGATACGCAGTATTTT	CASSPPGRDTQYF